This T cell receptor (beta chain) was recorded in a study of cytomegalovirus exposure and HLA in healthy donors. About the study: Genotyping showed 70% to 90% of roughly 390 donors falling in the Caucasian-associated ancestry cluster.

The study ran its PCR with 60 Vbeta and 13 Jbeta primers. Profiling relied on immunoSEQ multiplex PCR, and the TCRdb table lists in-frame clones only, not all of them. The sample yields around 150,000 clones, approximately 80% seen once. Germline V gene data show CDR1 as SEHNR and CDR2 as FQNEAQ (reference sequence). This CDR3 is 12 amino acids long. The chain joins TRBV7-9 to TRBJ2-3, with D maybe TRBD2 (7 bases). The specimen sequenced was PBMCs. This TCR was recovered from a man between 35 and 55 years old in good health and CMV-seronegative. CDR3 amino acids: CAGGPVADTQYF. In nucleotides, the CDR3 is TGTGCGGGGGGGCCGGTCGCAGATACGCAGTATTTT.